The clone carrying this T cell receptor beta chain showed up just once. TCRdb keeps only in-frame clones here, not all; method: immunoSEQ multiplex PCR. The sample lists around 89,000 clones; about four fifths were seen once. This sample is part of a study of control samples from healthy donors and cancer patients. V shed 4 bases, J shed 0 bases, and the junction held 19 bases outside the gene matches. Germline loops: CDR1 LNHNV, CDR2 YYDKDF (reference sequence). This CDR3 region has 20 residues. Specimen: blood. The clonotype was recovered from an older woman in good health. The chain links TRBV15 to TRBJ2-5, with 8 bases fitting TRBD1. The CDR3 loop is CATSNPLFRDRTHNQETQYF. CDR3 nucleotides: TGTGCCACCAGCAATCCCCTTTTTAGGGACAGGACCCACAACCAAGAGACCCAGTACTTC.